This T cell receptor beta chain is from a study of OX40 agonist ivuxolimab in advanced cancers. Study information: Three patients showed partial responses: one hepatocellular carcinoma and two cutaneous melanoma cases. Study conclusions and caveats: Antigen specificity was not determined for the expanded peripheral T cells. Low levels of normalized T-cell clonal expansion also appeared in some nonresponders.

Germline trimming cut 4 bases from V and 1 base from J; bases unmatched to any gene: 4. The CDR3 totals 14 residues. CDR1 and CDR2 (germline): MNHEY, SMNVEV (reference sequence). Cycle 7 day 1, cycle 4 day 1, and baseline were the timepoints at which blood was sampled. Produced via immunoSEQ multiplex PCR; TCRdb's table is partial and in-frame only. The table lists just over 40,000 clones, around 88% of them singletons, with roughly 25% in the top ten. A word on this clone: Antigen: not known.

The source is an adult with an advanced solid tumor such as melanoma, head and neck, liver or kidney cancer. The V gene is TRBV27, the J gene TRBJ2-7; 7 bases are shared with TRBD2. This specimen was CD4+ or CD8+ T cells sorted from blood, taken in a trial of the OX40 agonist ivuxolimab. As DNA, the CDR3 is TGTGCCAGCAGTTCCTATAGCGGGTCCTACGAGCAGTACTTC. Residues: CASSSYSGSYEQYF.